Reported below is one T cell receptor (beta chain). Its antigen remains undetermined. No per-base quality is available; no much larger clone lies one base away. V is pared back by 2 bases and J by 8 bases, with 11 bases lying between the germline termini. From its cysteine to its phenylalanine, the CDR3 spans 13 amino acids. Kept here is only the CDR3 DNA, which spans 39 bases and is read in frame from base 1. CDR1 is given as SGHAT and CDR2 as FQNNGV, both from the germline V gene. This entry comes from a study of T cell responses to AZD1222 COVID-19 vaccine (dated by TCRdb to about 2021). Context from the whole study: A total of 233 trial participants underwent TCR sequencing, of whom more than 200 had received two doses of AZD1222 and some 25 had received two doses of the MenACWY control vaccine. Enrollment into the trials was organized by age into subgroups of 18-55, 56-69 and 70-plus years, and those subgroups contained approximately 150, 30 and 60 TCR-sequenced participants, respectively.

The CDR3 regions of human TCRbeta chains were analyzed by immunosequencing. In the authors' own workflow: TCRs in the repertoires were matched against a reference library of SARS-CoV-2-specific TCRs that had been generated with the MIRA antigen-specificity platform. Breadth meant the fraction of unique TCRs that were SARS-CoV-2-associated, whereas depth meant the fraction of total T cells that were SARS-CoV-2-associated. Using the MIRA data, every spike-specific TCR was mapped to the spike region that the TCR reacted to and assigned to either a CD4 or a CD8 class. Log10-transformed breadth and depth values were compared by one-way ANOVA with Sidak's multiple comparisons tests. Drawn from immuneACCESS, this table holds only the in-frame rearrangements with V and J called that TCRdb kept. Clones are partly lost; checked studies trace under half to an unresolved V gene and leave the rest unexplained. The V and J calls and clone size are taken from that table; D and trimming were inferred from the DNA. Within this sample are over 120,000 clones, with around 92% of them counted one time only. The ten largest clones add up to around 3.5% of the sample.

Paper-wide results and their limitations: Because no samples from the day 14 peak response were available, repertoires could be characterized only after the peak T cell response. Conclusions about previously exposed vaccinees were limited because only a handful of AZD1222 recipients were SARS-CoV-2 seropositive at baseline. After two AZD1222 doses, both the breadth and the depth of spike-specific TCRs were significantly higher than at day 0 and than in MenACWY recipients. The vaccine-associated CD4 TCRs covered the entire spike protein, and the dominant responses fell in regions 160-218 and 743-854. In the small 56-69-year group, the increase in depth fell short of significance, most likely because of low power. Reportedly, almost half of the unique spike-specific TCRs recognized epitopes lying outside the regions that are mutated in the B.1.351 and B.1.1.7 variants. Participants were mostly white British and included more females than males, and it was suggested by the authors that clonal diversity may have been underestimated.

According to the study, the label for this sample's time point signals: about 28 days (+/-7) after the second vaccine dose. Because spike-specific TCR depth and breadth did not differ between the two schedules, AZD1222 recipients who got a second dose at roughly 4 weeks were pooled with those who got a second dose at roughly 12 weeks. Samples from vaccinated people were obtained from the UK trials COV001 and COV002, which included a single-blind randomized controlled phase 2/3 trial of AZD1222 (ChAdOx1 nCoV-19) in healthy adults. For TCRbeta chain sequencing, PBMC samples from trial participants were taken at day 0 and at day 28 after the second dose.

Sequencing used peripheral blood, obtained 28 days after the second AZD1222 dose. The receptor's source is an adult who received the AZD1222 COVID-19 vaccine. The chain is encoded by TRBV11-2 joined to TRBJ2-3; the D gene is unclear. Here is the DNA: TGTGCCAGCAGCTTAATTGAGGAAGGTACGCAGTATTTT. Translated, this gives CASSLIEEGTQYF.